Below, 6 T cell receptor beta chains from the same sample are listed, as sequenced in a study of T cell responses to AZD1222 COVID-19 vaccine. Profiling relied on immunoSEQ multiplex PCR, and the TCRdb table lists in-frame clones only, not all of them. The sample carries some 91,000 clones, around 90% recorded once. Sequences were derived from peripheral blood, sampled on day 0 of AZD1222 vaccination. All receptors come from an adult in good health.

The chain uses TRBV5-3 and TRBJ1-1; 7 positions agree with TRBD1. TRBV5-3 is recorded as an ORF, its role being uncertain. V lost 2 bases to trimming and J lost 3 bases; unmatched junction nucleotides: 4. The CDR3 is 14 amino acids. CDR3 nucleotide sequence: TGTGCCAGAAGCTTCGTCGGGACAGACACTGAAGCTTTCTTT. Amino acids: CARSFVGTDTEAFF.

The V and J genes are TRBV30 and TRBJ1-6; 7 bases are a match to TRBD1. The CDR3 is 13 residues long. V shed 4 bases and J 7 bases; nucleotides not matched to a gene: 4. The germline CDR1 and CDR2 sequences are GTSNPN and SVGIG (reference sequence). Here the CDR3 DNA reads TGTGCCTGGAAGGGGACAGAGAATTCACCCCTCCACTTT. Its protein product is CAWKGTENSPLHF.

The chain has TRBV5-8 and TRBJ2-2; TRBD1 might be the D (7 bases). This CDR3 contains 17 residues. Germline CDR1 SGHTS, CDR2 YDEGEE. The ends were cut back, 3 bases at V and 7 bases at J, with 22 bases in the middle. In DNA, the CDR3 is TGTGCCAGCAGCTCCGGGGCGGAGGGGGCGCTCAGCGGGGAGCTGTTTTTT. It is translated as CASSSGAEGALSGELFF. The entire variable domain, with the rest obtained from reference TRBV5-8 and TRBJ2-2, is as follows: EAGVTQSPTHLIKTRGQQATLRCSPISGHTSVYWYQQALGLGLQFLLWYDEGEERNRGNFPPRFSGRQFPNYSSELNVNALELEDSALYLCASSSGAEGALSGELFFGEGSRLTVL.

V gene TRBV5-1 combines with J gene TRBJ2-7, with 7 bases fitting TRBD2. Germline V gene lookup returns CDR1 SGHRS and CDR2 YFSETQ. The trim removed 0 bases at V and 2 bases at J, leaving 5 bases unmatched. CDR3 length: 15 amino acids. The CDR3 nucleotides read TGCGCCAGCAGCTTGGAAGGTGGGGGGGCCTACGAGCAGTACTTC. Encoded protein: CASSLEGGGAYEQYF. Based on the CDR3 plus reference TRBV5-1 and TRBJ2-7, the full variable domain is KAGVTQTPRYLIKTRGQQVTLSCSPISGHRSVSWYQQTPGQGLQFLFEYFSETQRNKGNFPGRFSGRQFSNSRSEMNVSTLELGDSALYLCASSLEGGGAYEQYFGPGTRLTVT.

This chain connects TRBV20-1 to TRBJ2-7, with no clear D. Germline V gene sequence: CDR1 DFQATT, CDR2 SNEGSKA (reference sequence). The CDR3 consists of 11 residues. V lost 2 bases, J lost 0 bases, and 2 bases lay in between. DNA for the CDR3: TGCAGTGCTAGATTCTCCTACGAGCAGTACTTC. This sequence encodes CSARFSYEQYF.

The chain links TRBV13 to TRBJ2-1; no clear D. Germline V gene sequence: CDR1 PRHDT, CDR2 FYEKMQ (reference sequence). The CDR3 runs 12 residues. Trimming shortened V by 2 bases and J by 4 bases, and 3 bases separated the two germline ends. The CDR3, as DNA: TGTGCCAGCAGCTTAATTTACAATGAGCAGTTCTTC. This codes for CASSLIYNEQFF. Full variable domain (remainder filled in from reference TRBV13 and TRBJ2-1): AAGVIQSPRHLIKEKRETATLKCYPIPRHDTVYWYQQGPGQDPQFLISFYEKMQSDKGSIPDRFSAQQFSDYHSELNMSSLELGDSALYFCASSLIYNEQFFGPGTRLTVL.